One T cell receptor (beta chain) is described in this entry. Its specificity is unknown. The junction does not match germline at one end; this may be a read error. The data stem from a study of shared clonotypes between healthy human individuals. Regarding the study as a whole: Represented diversity (both genetic and exposure-history) was limited by the small number of donors.

Generated by immunoSEQ multiplex PCR, the TCRdb table keeps only in-frame clones and is missing some. The table shows about 79,000 clones, with about 65% occurring only once. This CDR3 is 16 amino acids long. The germline gives CDR1 SGHVT, CDR2 SQSDAQ. The chain employs TRBV7-4 and TRBJ1-1, with TRBD1 identical over 9 bases. The sequence derives from a man aged 30 to 45 in good health. The sample comprised memory CD8+ T cells sorted from blood. Subset in this sample: CD45RO+ cells pooled with CCR7-negative TemRA cells. CDR3 in amino acids: CASSLGGTGSNAEAFF. The CDR3 DNA reads TGTGCCAGCAGCTTAGGCGGGACAGGGTCGAACGCTGAAGCTTTCTTT.